This TCR beta chain was identified during a study of regulatory T cells in long-lasting Graves disease. The time point here: newly diagnosed GD, antithyroid drugs for less than 3 months. The authors made the TCR library using RNA they extracted from PBMCs. The CDR3 is made up of 18 amino acids. V was pared by 3 bases and J by 3 bases, with 9 bases of the junction left unmatched. CDR1 is MNHEY and CDR2 is SMNVEV in the germline V gene (reference sequence). For TCR beta, libraries came from iRepertoire HTBI primers and Arm-PCR of CDR3 regions. TCRdb redid the calling of the multiplex PCR reads with MiXCR, one entry per CDR3 protein. The sample holds around 450,000 distinct CDR3 sequences, roughly 15% seen once. The data were also submitted as part of a second study, on T cells in Graves' hyperthyroidism and ophthalmopathy.

This sample comprised peripheral blood mononuclear cells (PBMCs), obtained at new diagnosis, from a patient treated with antithyroid drugs. This TCR was recovered from a man aged 35 to 55 with Graves disease. V is TRBV27 and J is TRBJ2-4; 12 bases match TRBD2. The CDR3 DNA sequence: TGTGCCAGCAGTTTTCGGCTAGCGGGAGGGCAAGTCAAAAACATTCAGTACTTC. Protein: CASSFRLAGGQVKNIQYF.